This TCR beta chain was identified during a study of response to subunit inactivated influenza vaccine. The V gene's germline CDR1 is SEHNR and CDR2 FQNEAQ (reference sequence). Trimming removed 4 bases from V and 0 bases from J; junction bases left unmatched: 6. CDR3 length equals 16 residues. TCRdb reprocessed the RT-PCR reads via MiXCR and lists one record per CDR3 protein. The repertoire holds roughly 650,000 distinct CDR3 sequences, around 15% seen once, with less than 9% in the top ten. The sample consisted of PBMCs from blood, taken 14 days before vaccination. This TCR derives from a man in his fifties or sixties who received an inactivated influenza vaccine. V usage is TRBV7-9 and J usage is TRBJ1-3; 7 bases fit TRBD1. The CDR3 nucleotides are TGTGCCAGCAGCTCACCGGGACAGAGCTCTGGAAACACCATATATTTT. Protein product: CASSSPGQSSGNTIYF.